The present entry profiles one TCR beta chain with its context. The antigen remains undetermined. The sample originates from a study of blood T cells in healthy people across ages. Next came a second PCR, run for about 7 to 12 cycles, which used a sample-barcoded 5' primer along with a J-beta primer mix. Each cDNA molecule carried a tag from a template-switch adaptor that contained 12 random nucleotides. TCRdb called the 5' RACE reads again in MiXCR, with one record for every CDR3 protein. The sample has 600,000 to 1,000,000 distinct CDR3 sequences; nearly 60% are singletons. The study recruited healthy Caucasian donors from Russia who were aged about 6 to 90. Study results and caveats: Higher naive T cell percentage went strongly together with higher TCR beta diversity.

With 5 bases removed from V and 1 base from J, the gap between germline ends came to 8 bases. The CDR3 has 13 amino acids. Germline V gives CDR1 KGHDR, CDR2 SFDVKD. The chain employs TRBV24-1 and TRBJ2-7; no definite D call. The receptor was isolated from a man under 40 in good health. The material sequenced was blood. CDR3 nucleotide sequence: TGTGCCACCAGTGGCGTAACATCCTACGAGCAGTACTTC. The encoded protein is CATSGVTSYEQYF.